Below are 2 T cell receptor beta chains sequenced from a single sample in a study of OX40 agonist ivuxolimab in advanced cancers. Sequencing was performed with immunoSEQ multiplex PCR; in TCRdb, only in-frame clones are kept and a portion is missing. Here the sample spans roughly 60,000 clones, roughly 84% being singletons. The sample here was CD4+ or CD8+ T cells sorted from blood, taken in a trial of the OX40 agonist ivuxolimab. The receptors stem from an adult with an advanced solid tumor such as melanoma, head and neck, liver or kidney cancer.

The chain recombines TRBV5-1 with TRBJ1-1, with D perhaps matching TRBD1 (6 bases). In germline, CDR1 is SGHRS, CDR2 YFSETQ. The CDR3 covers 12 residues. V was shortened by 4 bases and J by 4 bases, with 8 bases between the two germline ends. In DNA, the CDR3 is TGCGCCAGCAGCGTGGACAGCACTGAAGCTTTCTTT. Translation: CASSVDSTEAFF. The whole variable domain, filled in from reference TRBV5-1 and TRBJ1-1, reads KAGVTQTPRYLIKTRGQQVTLSCSPISGHRSVSWYQQTPGQGLQFLFEYFSETQRNKGNFPGRFSGRQFSNSRSEMNVSTLELGDSALYLCASSVDSTEAFFGQGTRLTVV.

The CDR3 DNA reads TGTGCCACCAGCAGAGTGGCAGGGGGCGTCGTCGGGGAGCTGTTTTTT. This encodes CATSRVAGGVVGELFF. The chain links TRBV15 to TRBJ2-2; 8 bases agree with TRBD1. The germline V gene encodes CDR1 LNHNV and CDR2 YYDKDF (reference sequence). This CDR3 has 16 amino acids. Unmatched junction bases numbered 8, after V lost 1 base and J lost 7 bases.